This entry concerns a single T cell receptor beta chain. TCRdb keeps only in-frame clones here, not all; method: immunoSEQ multiplex PCR. The sample has roughly 700,000 clones, approximately 87% seen once; the top ten hold approximately 0.01%. This sample stems from a study of shared T cell receptors in the human thymus. The same sample was also used in a study of human thymus T cells. From that paper: Thymus pieces cut out during corrective heart surgery were the tissue that was used. V and J genes seemed to be used with bias in thymic and blood repertoires.

Sequencing was carried out using thymocytes. This TCR derives from a boy younger than two with a congenital heart defect.

CDR3 loop: CASSQGGSTDTQYF. CDR3 coding DNA: TGTGCCAGCAGTCAAGGGGGCAGCACAGATACGCAGTATTTT. The chain is built from TRBV7-2 and TRBJ2-3; 7 nucleotides line up with TRBD1. The CDR3 spans 14 residues. The trim removed 6 bases at V and 0 bases at J, leaving 3 bases unmatched. CDR1 is SGHTA, CDR2 FQGNSA, per germline.